The clone carrying this TCR beta chain occurred a few times. The antigen is not known. Per germline, CDR1 SGHRS and CDR2 YFSETQ. The CDR3 length is 14 residues. Trimming removed 2 bases at V and 5 bases at J, with 11 bases between. The data were obtained in a study of OX40 agonist ivuxolimab in advanced cancers. At the level of the study: The dose-escalation cohort had hepatocellular carcinoma, melanoma, renal cell or head and neck cancer. Study conclusions and caveats: Compared with others, partial responders at 0.1-3.0 mg/kg displayed clonal expansion among the lowest.

Sequenced by immunoSEQ multiplex PCR; TCRdb stores in-frame clones only, minus some. The sample lists tens of thousands of clones, 83% occurring once. The sequences come from CD4+ or CD8+ T cells sorted from blood, collected in a trial of the OX40 agonist ivuxolimab. V is TRBV5-1 and J is TRBJ2-1, with D possibly TRBD1 on 6 matching bases. The clonotype was recovered from an adult with an advanced solid tumor such as melanoma, head and neck, liver or kidney cancer. The CDR3 bases are TGCGCCAGCAGCTTTAGGGCAGGGGACAATGAGCAGTTCTTC. As protein: CASSFRAGDNEQFF.